This T cell receptor beta chain was profiled in a study of T cell changes during pregnancy in multiple sclerosis. CDR3 length: 16 residues. The V gene lost 7 bases and the J gene lost 1 base, with 17 bases spanning the gap. In germline, CDR1 is LNHDA, CDR2 SQIVND (reference sequence). Generated by immunoSEQ multiplex PCR, the TCRdb table keeps only in-frame clones and is missing some. The profile shows about 39,000 clones, around 93% of them singletons. The sample in question was CD4+ T cells from peripheral blood mononuclear cells, obtained after pregnancy. The clonotype originates from a female donor with multiple sclerosis, enrolled in a pregnancy study. V gene TRBV19 combines with J gene TRBJ1-5; D is possibly TRBD1 (5 bases). The CDR3 sequence: CASTLVGVSSNQPQHF. CDR3 DNA sequence: TGTGCCAGTACCCTAGTAGGGGTGAGCAGCAATCAGCCCCAGCATTTT.